Below are 22 T cell receptor beta chains sequenced from a single sample in a study of early T cells in non-severe SARS-CoV-2 infection. TCRdb recomputed calls from the 5' RACE reads with MiXCR, one row per CDR3 protein. The table lists 95,000 to 120,000 distinct CDR3 sequences, roughly an eighth of them singletons. Sequencing was performed on whole blood. The receptors shown here come from an adult who was a healthcare worker with PCR-confirmed SARS-CoV-2 infection or an uninfected control (not recorded which).

The chain is built from TRBV30 and TRBJ2-5, with D perhaps matching TRBD1 or TRBD2 (5 bases each). Germline V gives CDR1 GTSNPN, CDR2 SVGIG (reference sequence). CDR3 length equals 14 residues. Trimming pared 3 bases from V and 4 bases from J, leaving 15 bases between. CDR3 residues: CAWSLGQGPETQYF. DNA of the CDR3: TGTGCCTGGAGCCTTGGGCAGGGACCAGAGACCCAGTACTTC.

This clonotype was seen ten or more times. This chain links TRBV18 with TRBJ1-5; 7 positions match TRBD1. Trimming took 6 bases from V and 7 from J; bases not matched to a gene: 6. The length of the CDR3 is 13 residues. Germline V lookup: CDR1 KGHSH, CDR2 LQKENI. The DNA of the CDR3 is TGTGCCAGCTCCATCGACAGGGACCAGCCCCAGCATTTT. It translates to CASSIDRDQPQHF.

This rearrangement joins TRBV28 to TRBJ1-5; 8 bases line up with TRBD1. This CDR3 region has 16 residues. Trimming removed 6 bases from V and 0 bases from J; junction bases left unmatched: 7. Germline V lookup: CDR1 MDHEN, CDR2 SYDVKM. The CDR3 DNA sequence: TGTGCCAGCAGCCCCCGACAGGGGTTTAGCAATCAGCCCCAGCATTTT. This encodes CASSPRQGFSNQPQHF.

The chain is built from TRBV20-1 and TRBJ2-4, with TRBD2 as a possible D gene (5 bases). This CDR3 is built from 16 residues. Looked up from germline, CDR1 is DFQATT and CDR2 is SNEGSKA (reference sequence). Trimming removed 3 bases at V and 0 bases at J, with 15 bases between. The CDR3 DNA reads TGCAGTGCTAGGGGCCTCGGAGGTTTAGCCAAAAACATTCAGTACTTC. Amino acid sequence: CSARGLGGLAKNIQYF.

Worth noting for this clonotype: In this CDR3 the conserved last residue, phenylalanine or tryptophan, is missing, so a read error is likely. V is TRBV5-4 and J is TRBJ2-3, with 12 bases matching TRBD2. CDR3 length equals 16 residues. V shed 2 bases, J shed 3 bases, and the junction held 4 bases outside the gene matches. Germline CDR1 and CDR2: SGHNT and YYREEE (reference sequence). The CDR3: CASSFRLAGETDTQYL. The CDR3 region has the DNA TGTGCCAGCAGCTTCCGACTAGCGGGAGAAACAGATACGCAGTATTTA.

The gene calls are TRBV11-1 and TRBJ2-7; D gene ambiguous. In germline, CDR1 is SGHAT, CDR2 FQDESV (reference sequence). The CDR3 is 15 amino acids. The V and J ends lost 6 bases and 0 bases respectively, with 15 bases between them. The CDR3 region is CASSSSGFLSYEQYF. The CDR3 DNA reads as TGTGCCAGCAGTTCCTCCGGGTTCCTCTCCTACGAGCAGTACTTC.

V is TRBV2 and J is TRBJ1-1; D is perhaps TRBD1 (6 bases). Germline V gene data show CDR1 as SNHLY and CDR2 as FYNNEI. This CDR3 spans 13 amino acids. Trimming stripped 5 bases from V and 5 bases from J, with 12 bases between. CDR3 residues: CASSIGGGTEAFF. The DNA for the CDR3 is TGTGCCAGCAGTATAGGGGGAGGGACTGAAGCTTTCTTT. The whole variable domain, remainder taken from reference TRBV2 and TRBJ1-1, is EPEVTQTPSHQVTQMGQEVILRCVPISNHLYFYWYRQILGQKVEFLVSFYNNEISEKSEIFDDQFSVERPDGSNFTLKIRSTKLEDSAMYFCASSIGGGTEAFFGQGTRLTVV.

The V call is TRBV5-1, the J call TRBJ2-5, with 7 bases lining up with TRBD1. After removal of 4 bases from V and 5 bases from J, the junction contained 8 bases not matched to a gene. Per germline, CDR1 SGHRS and CDR2 YFSETQ. This CDR3 is built from 14 residues. The CDR3 nucleotides read TGCGCCAGCAGCCCGGCCACAGGGGTGGAGACCCAGTACTTC. Translating it yields CASSPATGVETQYF.

This clonotype showed up just a few times. The J gene is TRBJ2-4, the V gene TRBV4-2; 12 bases match TRBD2. V was pared by 0 bases and J by 15 bases, with 12 bases of the junction left unmatched. Germline lookup yields CDR1 LGHNA and CDR2 YNFKEQ. The CDR3 has 16 amino acids. The CDR3 coding sequence is TGTGCCAGCAGCCAAGAAGAGGGACTAGCGGGCGCCTCGCGGTACTTC. It encodes CASSQEEGLAGASRYF.

The chain has TRBV3-1 and TRBJ2-7; D call uncertain. Germline V gene sequence: CDR1 LGHDT, CDR2 YNNKEL (reference sequence). V gave up 3 bases and J gave up 6 bases, with 9 bases separating them. This CDR3 has 12 residues. The CDR3 region is CASSQSTGEQYF. For the CDR3, the DNA is TGTGCCAGCAGCCAGTCTACGGGCGAGCAGTACTTC.

In its sample, this clonotype was seen many times. This chain connects TRBV20-1 to TRBJ1-6, with D perhaps matching TRBD1 (5 bases). There are 14 residues in the CDR3. Germline lookup yields CDR1 DFQATT and CDR2 SNEGSKA (reference sequence). With 2 bases removed from V and 7 bases from J, the gap between germline ends came to 12 bases. CDR3: CSARQGSGNSPLHF. CDR3 nucleotides: TGCAGTGCTAGACAGGGATCGGGGAATTCACCCCTCCACTTT.

The chain carries TRBV7-9 and TRBJ2-7; maybe TRBD1 (6 bases). Germline V lookup: CDR1 SEHNR, CDR2 FQNEAQ (reference sequence). This CDR3 is built from 12 residues. V shed 5 bases and J shed 7 bases, with 12 bases lying between them. The CDR3: CASSPQGWEQYF. The CDR3 DNA sequence: TGTGCCAGCAGCCCTCAGGGGTGGGAGCAGTACTTC.

In this sample, this clonotype turned up many times. V and J are TRBV7-9 and TRBJ1-4; D possibly corresponds to TRBD1 (5 bases). The CDR3 is 15 residues long. Germline CDR1 SEHNR, CDR2 FQNEAQ (reference sequence). Trimming took off 1 base at V and 8 bases at J, with 14 bases between the two ends. CDR3 in DNA: TGTGCCAGCAGCTTAGGATTGGCAGGGTTGGAAAAACTGTTTTTT. This codes for CASSLGLAGLEKLFF.

This clonotype was seen repeatedly, ten times or more. This chain uses TRBV4-1 with TRBJ1-4; D not certain. Looked up from germline, CDR1 is MGHRA and CDR2 is YSYEKL. CDR3 length equals 16 residues. V lost 0 bases to trimming and J lost 4 bases, with 12 bases between them. The CDR3 bases are TGCGCCAGCAGCCAAGATCTGGTGTCGGTTAATGAAAAACTGTTTTTT. Its protein is CASSQDLVSVNEKLFF.

This clonotype was recorded many times. The chain links TRBV12-3 or TRBV12-4 to TRBJ2-3, with D perhaps TRBD1 (6 bases). The CDR3 is made up of 15 amino acids. V dropped 6 bases and J dropped 6 bases, with 19 bases sitting between them. CDR3 protein: CASSPLTGGWDTQYF. In DNA form, the CDR3 reads TGTGCCAGCAGCCCCCTGACAGGTGGCTGGGATACGCAGTATTTT.

This clonotype was observed a handful of times. The chain links TRBV20-1 to TRBJ2-4, with D unresolved. Trimming shortened V by 3 bases and J by 2 bases, and 17 bases separated the two germline ends. The CDR3 is 16 amino acids. Germline V lookup: CDR1 DFQATT, CDR2 SNEGSKA (reference sequence). CDR3 bases: TGCAGTGCTAGTCCTATAGAGCCCGGATCCAAAAACATTCAGTACTTC. It translates to CSASPIEPGSKNIQYF.

This clonotype appeared many times. The chain carries TRBV3-1 and TRBJ2-1; a possible D gene is TRBD1 (6 bases). In germline, CDR1 is LGHDT, CDR2 YNNKEL (reference sequence). The CDR3 has 16 amino acids. Trimming shortened V by 1 base and J by 4 bases, and 14 bases separated the two germline ends. CDR3 loop: CASSQGLDSFYNEQFF. The CDR3 region has the DNA TGTGCCAGCAGCCAAGGTCTGGACAGTTTTTACAATGAGCAGTTCTTC.

The V and J genes are TRBV6-6 and TRBJ1-2; no reliable D call. Germline V gene data show CDR1 as MNHNY and CDR2 as SVGAGI (reference sequence). Trimming pared 5 bases from V and 6 bases from J, leaving 10 bases between. This CDR3 is 12 amino acids long. CDR3 sequence: CASSPNSDGYTF. CDR3 DNA sequence: TGTGCCAGCAGTCCAAATTCTGATGGCTACACCTTC.

The J gene is TRBJ2-3, the V gene TRBV9; D gene uncertain. V shed 0 bases and J shed 5 bases, with 1 base lying between them. Germline CDR1 and CDR2: SGDLS and YYNGEE. The CDR3 has 11 amino acids. CDR3 protein: CASSVGDTQYF. Here the CDR3 DNA reads TGTGCCAGCAGCGTAGGAGATACGCAGTATTTT.

This clonotype was seen ten or more times. The V call is TRBV7-9, the J call TRBJ1-1; D remains unclear. The V end was cut by 1 base, the J end by 0 bases, with 6 bases between. This CDR3 is 14 amino acids long. Per the germline V gene, CDR1 is SEHNR and CDR2 is FQNEAQ (reference sequence). The CDR3 region is CASSLVGLNTEAFF. CDR3 nucleotide sequence: TGTGCCAGCAGCTTAGTCGGCTTGAACACTGAAGCTTTCTTT.

The V gene is TRBV16, the J gene TRBJ2-2; TRBD1 is a possible D gene (5 bases). CDR1 and CDR2 from the germline V gene are KGHSY and FQNENV. The CDR3 totals 16 residues. V lost 2 bases, J lost 3 bases, and 13 bases lay in between. The CDR3 reads CASSQAPGLDTGELFF. In DNA form, the CDR3 reads TGTGCCAGCAGCCAAGCCCCAGGGCTGGACACCGGGGAGCTGTTTTTT.

The chain has TRBV12-3 or TRBV12-4 and TRBJ2-3, with D possibly TRBD2 on 6 matching bases. The V and J ends lost 5 bases and 5 bases respectively, with 14 bases between them. The CDR3 consists of 14 residues. Here the CDR3 reads CASSPRLGGDTQYF. In DNA, the CDR3 is TGTGCCAGCAGTCCCCGACTAGGTGGAGATACGCAGTATTTT.